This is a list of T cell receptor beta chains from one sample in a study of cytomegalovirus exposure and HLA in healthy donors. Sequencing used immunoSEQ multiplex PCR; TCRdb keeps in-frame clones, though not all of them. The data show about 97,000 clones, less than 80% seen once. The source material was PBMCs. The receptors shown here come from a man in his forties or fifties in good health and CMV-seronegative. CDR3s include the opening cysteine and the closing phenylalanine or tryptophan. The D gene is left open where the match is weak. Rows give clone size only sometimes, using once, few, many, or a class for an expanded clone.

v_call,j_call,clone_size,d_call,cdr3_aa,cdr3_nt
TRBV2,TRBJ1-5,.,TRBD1,CASSPRGNQPQHF,TGTGCCAGCAGCCCCAGGGGGAATCAGCCCCAGCATTTT
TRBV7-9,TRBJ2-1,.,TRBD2,CASSLALAGVLFF,TGTGCCAGCAGCTTAGCTCTAGCGGGGGTGTTATTCTTC
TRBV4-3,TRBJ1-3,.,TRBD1,CASSQSSGGSGNTIYF,TGCGCCAGCAGCCAATCATCAGGGGGCTCTGGAAACACCATATATTTT
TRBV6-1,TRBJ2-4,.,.,CASRGRDIQYF,TGTGCCAGCAGGGGTCGGGACATTCAGTACTTC
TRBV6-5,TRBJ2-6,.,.,CASRTGASGANVLTF,TGTGCCAGCAGGACAGGAGCCTCTGGGGCCAACGTCCTGACTTTC
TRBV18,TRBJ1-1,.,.,CASSPPSDGEKAFF,TGTGCCAGCTCACCACCTTCGGACGGGGAAAAAGCTTTCTTT
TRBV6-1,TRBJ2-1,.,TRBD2,CASSEAGFGLANNEQFF,TGTGCCAGCAGTGAAGCGGGGTTCGGACTAGCCAACAATGAGCAGTTCTTC
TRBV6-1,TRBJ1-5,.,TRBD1,CASSEPGQGRGQPQHF,TGTGCCAGCAGTGAACCGGGACAGGGGAGAGGTCAGCCCCAGCATTTT
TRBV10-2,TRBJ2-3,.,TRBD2,CASSEIGTSGGALDTQYF,TGCGCCAGCAGTGAGATCGGGACTAGCGGGGGGGCCTTAGATACGCAGTATTTT
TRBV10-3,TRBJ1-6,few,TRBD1,CATTSQGAAYNSPLHF,TGTGCGACGACATCACAGGGGGCGGCCTATAATTCCCCCCTCCACTTT
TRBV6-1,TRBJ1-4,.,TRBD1,CASSKGGANEKLFF,TGTGCCAGCAGTAAAGGGGGCGCAAATGAAAAACTGTTTTTT
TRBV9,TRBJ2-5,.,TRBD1,CASSVEGGIATQYF,TGTGCCAGCAGCGTGGAAGGGGGCATAGCGACCCAGTACTTC
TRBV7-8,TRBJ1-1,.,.,CASSLPPGVPEAFF,TGTGCCAGCAGCCTCCCCCCAGGGGTTCCTGAAGCTTTCTTT
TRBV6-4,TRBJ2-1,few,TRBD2,CASSDRVASGGMFF,TGTGCCAGCAGTGACCGGGTCGCTAGCGGGGGCATGTTCTTC
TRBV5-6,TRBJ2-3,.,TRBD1,CASRLGTGTDTQYF,TGTGCCAGCAGGTTGGGGACAGGGACAGATACGCAGTATTTT
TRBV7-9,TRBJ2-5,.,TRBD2,CASRRGQETQYF,TGTGCCAGCAGGCGGGGGCAAGAGACCCAGTACTTC
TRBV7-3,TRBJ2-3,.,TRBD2,CASSAVSGGSDTQYF,TGTGCCAGCAGCGCCGTTAGCGGGGGATCAGATACGCAGTATTTT
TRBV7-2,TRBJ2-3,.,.,CASSLESSRDTQYF,TGTGCCAGCAGCTTAGAGTCTAGTAGAGATACGCAGTATTTT
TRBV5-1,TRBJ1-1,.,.,CASSLGTENTEAFF,TGCGCCAGCAGCTTGGGGACAGAGAACACTGAAGCTTTCTTT
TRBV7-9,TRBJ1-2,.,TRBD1,CSSRSGTGGVYGYTF,TGTTCCAGCAGGTCCGGGACAGGGGGCGTCTATGGCTACACCTTC
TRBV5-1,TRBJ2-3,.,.,CAGSLAAGPNPTDTQYF,TGCGCCGGCAGCTTGGCCGCGGGGCCGAACCCTACCGATACGCAGTATTTT
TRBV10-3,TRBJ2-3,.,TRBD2,CAIGGTTASADTQYF,TGTGCCATCGGGGGGACTACCGCCTCGGCAGATACGCAGTATTTT
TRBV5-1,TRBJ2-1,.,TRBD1,CASSLALTGASYNEQFF,TGCGCCAGCAGCTTGGCCCTGACAGGGGCCTCCTACAATGAGCAGTTCTTC
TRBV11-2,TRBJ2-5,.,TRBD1,CASSFTRGPETQYF,TGTGCCAGCAGCTTTACCAGGGGGCCAGAGACCCAGTACTTC
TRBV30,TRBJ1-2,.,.,CAWSVDRINYGYTF,TGTGCCTGGAGCGTCGACAGGATTAACTATGGCTACACCTTC
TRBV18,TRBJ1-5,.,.,CASSPVSPGGSNQPQHF,TGTGCCAGCTCACCAGTGTCCCCTGGGGGGAGCAATCAGCCCCAGCATTTT
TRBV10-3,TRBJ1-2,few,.,CAISGGQYGYTF,TGTGCCATCAGTGGAGGGCAGTATGGCTACACCTTC